A single sample gave rise to the 14 T cell receptor beta chains below, sequenced in a study of shared clonotypes between healthy human individuals. The data were produced by immunoSEQ multiplex PCR, yet TCRdb's version contains in-frame clones alone and is incomplete. The sample lists about 770,000 clones; about two thirds were seen once. Sample: memory CD4+ T cells sorted from blood. Subset: CD45RA-negative fraction. These receptors all come from a woman aged 25-40 years in good health.

The chain recombines TRBV5-6 with TRBJ1-2; D unclear. The CDR3 has 14 amino acids. The germline V gene encodes CDR1 SGHDT and CDR2 YYEEEE. The V gene lost 0 bases and the J gene lost 0 bases, with 6 bases spanning the gap. For the CDR3, the DNA is TGTGCCAGCAGCTTGGGATCCACTAACTATGGCTACACCTTC. Amino acids: CASSLGSTNYGYTF.

The rearrangement uses TRBV6-1 and TRBJ2-2; weak D call: TRBD1 (7 bases). The length of the CDR3 is 15 residues. Germline V lookup: CDR1 MNHNS, CDR2 SASEGT. V lost 6 bases and J lost 0, with 11 bases in between. This chain's CDR3 is CASSRGTANTGELFF. The CDR3 DNA reads TGTGCCAGCAGCCGCGGGACAGCGAACACCGGGGAGCTGTTTTTT.

The rearrangement links TRBV7-9 to TRBJ2-7, with D perhaps given as TRBD1 or TRBD2 (6 bases each). The CDR3 has 16 residues. With 5 bases removed from V and 0 bases from J, the gap between germline ends came to 17 bases. CDR1 and CDR2 from the germline V gene are SEHNR and FQNEAQ (reference sequence). CDR3 protein: CASSPLAGQSSYEQYF. The CDR3 DNA reads TGTGCCAGCAGCCCTTTGGCGGGACAAAGCTCCTACGAGCAGTACTTC.

This clone has just a few counts. The CDR3 protein is CASSFGRGVTDTQYF. CDR3 DNA: TGTGCCAGCAGTTTTGGGCGGGGGGTCACAGATACGCAGTATTTT. The chain recombines TRBV27 with TRBJ2-3; 8 bases line up with TRBD2. V dropped 3 bases and J dropped 2; count of bases not matched to a gene: 4. Looked up from germline, CDR1 is MNHEY and CDR2 is SMNVEV (reference sequence). CDR3 length equals 15 residues.

The chain employs TRBV5-1 and TRBJ2-7; 10 bases map to TRBD2. CDR3 size: 15 residues. J gave up 5 bases and V 4 bases, and 9 bases lay outside the gene matches. The germline V gene has CDR1 SGHRS and CDR2 YFSETQ. The CDR3 loop reads CASSPGLAVLDEQYF. In nucleotides, the CDR3 is TGCGCCAGCAGCCCTGGACTAGCGGTGCTCGACGAGCAGTACTTC.

This chain joins TRBV2 and TRBJ1-3, with a possible D match to TRBD1 (6 bases). The germline V gene has CDR1 SNHLY and CDR2 FYNNEI. Trimming pared 7 bases from V and 1 base from J, leaving 20 bases between. The CDR3 has 17 amino acids. The CDR3 protein is CASNASPDRPSGNTIYF. The CDR3 nucleotides are TGTGCCAGCAATGCGTCCCCAGACAGGCCATCTGGAAACACCATATATTTT.

The rearrangement links TRBV10-2 to TRBJ2-5; 11 nucleotides align to TRBD2. The germline gives CDR1 WSHSY, CDR2 SAAADI. The CDR3 sequence is 16 residues long. V trimming: 6 bases; J trimming: 4 bases; junction bases outside the gene matches: 10. The CDR3 reads CASRPKEGTSGETQYF. CDR3 bases: TGCGCCAGCAGACCAAAAGAGGGGACTAGCGGAGAGACCCAGTACTTC.

The V call is TRBV7-3, the J call TRBJ2-1; no reliable D call. With 5 bases removed from V and 6 bases from J, the gap between germline ends came to 11 bases. CDR1 SGHTA and CDR2 FQGTGA come from the germline V gene. This CDR3 comprises 13 residues. CDR3 bases: TGTGCCAGCAGCGGCAATGGGCCCAATGAGCAGTTCTTC. Translation gives CASSGNGPNEQFF.

The table lists this clone with a count of one. The chain uses TRBV5-1 and TRBJ2-2, with 8 nucleotides matching TRBD2. Germline V gene sequence: CDR1 SGHRS, CDR2 YFSETQ. The length of the CDR3 is 13 residues. V gave up 4 bases and J gave up 7 bases; unmatched junction bases: 3. The CDR3 DNA reads TGCGCCAGCAGCATCCGGGAGGGCGGGGAGCTGTTTTTT. Protein product: CASSIREGGELFF.

The chain employs TRBV28 and TRBJ1-4; possibly TRBD1 for D (5 bases). The V end lost 6 bases, the J end lost 8 bases, and 19 bases lay between the germline ends. The CDR3 covers 15 residues. Germline CDR1 MDHEN, CDR2 SYDVKM. The CDR3 DNA follows: TGTGCCAGCAGCCCCCTGGGGGATATGGGCGAAAAACTGTTTTTT. Its translation: CASSPLGDMGEKLFF.

The genes are TRBV19 and TRBJ1-5, with TRBD1 as a possible D gene (6 bases). Germline CDR1 LNHDA, CDR2 SQIVND (reference sequence). Trimming shortened V by 5 bases and J by 6 bases, and 17 bases separated the two germline ends. The CDR3 is made up of 15 amino acids. The CDR3 DNA follows: TGTGCCAGTAGTCGGCGGCAGGGGAGTAGTCAGCCCCAGCATTTT. This encodes CASSRRQGSSQPQHF.

This clone has more than one count but fewer than ten. The chain uses TRBV5-1 and TRBJ2-3, with a weak D call TRBD1 (5 bases). CDR3 length: 19 residues. Germline V gene data show CDR1 as SGHRS and CDR2 as YFSETQ. The germline V and J ends were trimmed by 1 base and 5 bases, with 26 bases remaining between them. For the CDR3, the DNA is TGCGCCAGCAGCTTGAACTCTTTATCCTCAAACTGGGGCGGAGATACGCAGTATTTT. It encodes CASSLNSLSSNWGGDTQYF.

This clone was seen ten or more times. This sequence joins TRBV5-4 and TRBJ2-5; possibly TRBD1 for D (5 bases). Trimming left V 1 base short and J 4 bases short, with 8 bases between. CDR3 length: 13 residues. Germline CDR1 SGHNT, CDR2 YYREEE (reference sequence). This CDR3 is CASSLWGGETQYF. As DNA, the CDR3 is TGTGCCAGCAGCTTGTGGGGCGGAGAGACCCAGTACTTC.

V and J are TRBV29-1 and TRBJ2-2, with 7 bases identical to TRBD1. J gave up 0 bases and V 8 bases, and 9 bases lay outside the gene matches. This CDR3 region has 15 residues. Germline CDR1 and CDR2: SQVTM and ANQGSEA. CDR3 bases: TGCAGCATGAGACAGGGCTCCGCGAACACCGGGGAGCTGTTTTTT. It yields the protein CSMRQGSANTGELFF.